This TCR beta chain derives from a study of human T cells and chemical hapten exposure. Study details: Patients' scalps got diphenylcyclopropenone weekly throughout the roughly 25-week study.

The CDR3 has 17 amino acids, counting both end residues. Per the original data handling: The number of TCRs in each sample had a median of about 96,000 and spanned roughly 23,224 to 700,000. Each CDR3 protein is one row after TCRdb ran MiXCR on the RACE reads. These V and J calls derive from TCRdb rather than the authors' analysis. The repertoire holds more than 300,000 distinct CDR3 sequences, with 5% to 6.5% as singletons. Time point defined: pre-sensitization, week 0. Treatment noted: therapeutic diphenylcyclopropenone sensitization with weekly scalp DPC. Blood sampling occurred before each patch-test application. Whole blood, unfractionated, served as the material for total RNA extraction. About this clonotype itself: No DNA is shown, since the ends of the CDR3 on it are uncertain; the CDR3 is the one TCRdb lists.

The sequence came from a woman between 18 and 29 years old with alopecia areata. Some clones in this sample may be carry-over from other donors' samples. The material sequenced was whole blood, taken in connection with sensitization to the hapten diphenylcyclopropenone (DPC). This chain links TRBV7-5 with TRBJ1-2; TRBD1, the table's D call, lacks a check against the DNA. TRBV7-5 is a pseudogene. Here the CDR3 reads CISVPEATRDSTGGYTF.